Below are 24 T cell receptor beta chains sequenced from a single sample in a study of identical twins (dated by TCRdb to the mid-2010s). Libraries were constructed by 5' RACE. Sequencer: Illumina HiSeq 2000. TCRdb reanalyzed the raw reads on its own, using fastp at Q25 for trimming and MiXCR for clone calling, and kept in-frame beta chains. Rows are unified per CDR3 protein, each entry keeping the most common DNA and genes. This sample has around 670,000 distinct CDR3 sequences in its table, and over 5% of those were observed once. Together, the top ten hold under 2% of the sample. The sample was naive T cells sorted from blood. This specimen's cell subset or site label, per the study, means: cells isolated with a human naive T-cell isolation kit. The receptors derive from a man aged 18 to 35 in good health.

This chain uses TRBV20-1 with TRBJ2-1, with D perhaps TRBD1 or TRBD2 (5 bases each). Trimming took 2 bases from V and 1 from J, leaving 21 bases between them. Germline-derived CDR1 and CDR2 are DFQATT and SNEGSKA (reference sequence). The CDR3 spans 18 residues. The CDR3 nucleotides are TGCAGTGCTAGAACCCGAACCGCGAGATGGGGGTCCTACAATGAGCAGTTCTTC. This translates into CSARTRTARWGSYNEQFF.

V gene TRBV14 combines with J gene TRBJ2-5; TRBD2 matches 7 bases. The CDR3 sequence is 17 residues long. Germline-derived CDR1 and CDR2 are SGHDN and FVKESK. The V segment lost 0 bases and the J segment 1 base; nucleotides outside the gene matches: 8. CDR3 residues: CASSQDRRREPQETQYF. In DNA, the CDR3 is TGTGCCAGCAGCCAAGATCGTCGGCGGGAGCCCCAAGAGACCCAGTACTTC.

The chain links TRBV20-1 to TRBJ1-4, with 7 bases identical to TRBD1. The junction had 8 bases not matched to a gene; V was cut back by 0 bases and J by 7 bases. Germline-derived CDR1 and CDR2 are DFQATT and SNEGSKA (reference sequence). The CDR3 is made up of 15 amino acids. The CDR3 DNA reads TGCAGTGCTAGAGATCGCAGGGGGAACATTGAAAAACTGTTTTTT. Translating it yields CSARDRRGNIEKLFF.

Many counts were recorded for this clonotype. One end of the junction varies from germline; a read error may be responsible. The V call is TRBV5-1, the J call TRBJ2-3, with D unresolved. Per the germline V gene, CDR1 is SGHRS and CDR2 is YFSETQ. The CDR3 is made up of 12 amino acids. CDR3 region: CASSFNTDTQYF. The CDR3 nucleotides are TGTGCCAGCAGTTTCAACACAGATACGCAGTATTTT.

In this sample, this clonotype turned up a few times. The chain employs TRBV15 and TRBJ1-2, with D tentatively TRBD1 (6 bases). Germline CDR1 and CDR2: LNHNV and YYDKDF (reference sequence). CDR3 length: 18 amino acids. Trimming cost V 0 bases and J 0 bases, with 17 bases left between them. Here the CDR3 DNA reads TGTGCCACCAGCAGAGATCTCCTCCCGGGACAAACTAACTATGGCTACACCTTC. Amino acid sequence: CATSRDLLPGQTNYGYTF.

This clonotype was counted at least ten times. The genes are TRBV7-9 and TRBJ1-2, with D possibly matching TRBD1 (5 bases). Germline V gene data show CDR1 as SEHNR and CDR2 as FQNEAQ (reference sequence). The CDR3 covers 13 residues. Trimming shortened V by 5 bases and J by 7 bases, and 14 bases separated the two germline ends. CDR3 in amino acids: CASSVGDAPGYTF. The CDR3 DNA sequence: TGTGCCAGCAGCGTGGGGGATGCCCCTGGCTACACCTTC.

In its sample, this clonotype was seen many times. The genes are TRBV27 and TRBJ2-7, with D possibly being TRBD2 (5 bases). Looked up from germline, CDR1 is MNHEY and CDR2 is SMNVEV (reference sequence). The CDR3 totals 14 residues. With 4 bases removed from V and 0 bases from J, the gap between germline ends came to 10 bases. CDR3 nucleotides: TGTGCCAGCAGTTCCGGACTGGACTCCTACGAGCAGTACTTC. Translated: CASSSGLDSYEQYF.

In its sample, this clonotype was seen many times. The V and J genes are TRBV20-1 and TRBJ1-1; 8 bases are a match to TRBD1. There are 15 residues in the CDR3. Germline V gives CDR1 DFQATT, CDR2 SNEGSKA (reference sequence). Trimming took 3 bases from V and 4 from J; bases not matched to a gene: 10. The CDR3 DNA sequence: TGCAGTGCTAGGGCCTGGGGTGACAGGGGCACTGAAGCTTTCTTT. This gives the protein CSARAWGDRGTEAFF.

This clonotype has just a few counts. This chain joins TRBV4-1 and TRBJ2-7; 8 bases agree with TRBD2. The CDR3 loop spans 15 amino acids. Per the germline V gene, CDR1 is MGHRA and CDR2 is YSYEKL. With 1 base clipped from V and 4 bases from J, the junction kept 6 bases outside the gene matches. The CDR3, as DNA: TGCGCCAGCAGCCAAGCAGCGGGAGCGGGGTACGAGCAGTACGTC. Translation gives CASSQAAGAGYEQYV.

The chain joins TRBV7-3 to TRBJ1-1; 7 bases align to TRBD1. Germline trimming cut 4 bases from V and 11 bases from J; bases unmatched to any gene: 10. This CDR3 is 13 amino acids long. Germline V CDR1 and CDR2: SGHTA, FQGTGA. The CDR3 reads CASSSAAEGAAFF. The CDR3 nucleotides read TGTGCCAGCAGCTCCGCGGCCGAGGGGGCCGCTTTCTTT. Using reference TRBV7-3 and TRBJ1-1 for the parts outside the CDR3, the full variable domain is GAGVSQTPSNKVTEKGKYVELRCDPISGHTALYWYRQSLGQGPEFLIYFQGTGAADDSGLPNDRFFAVRPEGSVSTLKIQRTERGDSAVYLCASSSAAEGAAFFGQGTRLTVV.

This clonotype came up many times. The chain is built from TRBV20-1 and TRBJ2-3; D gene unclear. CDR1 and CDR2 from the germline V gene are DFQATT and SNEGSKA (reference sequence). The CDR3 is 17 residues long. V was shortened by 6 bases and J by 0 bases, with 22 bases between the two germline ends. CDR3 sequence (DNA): TGCAGTGCGAGGCCCACACTCATCGCGTCTAGCACAGATACGCAGTATTTT. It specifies CSARPTLIASSTDTQYF.

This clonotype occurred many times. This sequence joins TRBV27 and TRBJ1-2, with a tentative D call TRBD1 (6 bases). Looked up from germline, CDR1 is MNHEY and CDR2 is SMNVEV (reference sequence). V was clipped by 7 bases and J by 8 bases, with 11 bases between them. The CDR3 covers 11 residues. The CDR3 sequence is CASKGVGGYTF. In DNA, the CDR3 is TGTGCCAGCAAGGGGGTCGGCGGCTACACCTTC.

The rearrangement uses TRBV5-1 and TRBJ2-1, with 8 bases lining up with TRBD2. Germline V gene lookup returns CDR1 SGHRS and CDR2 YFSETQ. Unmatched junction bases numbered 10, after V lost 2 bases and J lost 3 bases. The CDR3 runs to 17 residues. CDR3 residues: CASSLSATSALYNEQFF. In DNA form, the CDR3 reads TGCGCCAGCAGCTTATCAGCGACTAGCGCCCTCTACAATGAGCAGTTCTTC.

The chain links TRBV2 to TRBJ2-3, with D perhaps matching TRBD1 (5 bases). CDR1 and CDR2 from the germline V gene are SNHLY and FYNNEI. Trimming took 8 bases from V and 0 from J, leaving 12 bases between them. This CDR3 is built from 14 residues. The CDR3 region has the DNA TGTGCCAGCTTGCGGACAACTAGCACAGATACGCAGTATTTT. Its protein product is CASLRTTSTDTQYF.

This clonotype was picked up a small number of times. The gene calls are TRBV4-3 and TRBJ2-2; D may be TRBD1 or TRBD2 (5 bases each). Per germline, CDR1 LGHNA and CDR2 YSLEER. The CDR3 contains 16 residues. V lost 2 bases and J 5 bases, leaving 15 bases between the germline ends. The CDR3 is CASSQLRDPGTGELFF. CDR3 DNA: TGCGCCAGCAGCCAACTCCGGGACCCTGGGACCGGGGAGCTGTTTTTT.

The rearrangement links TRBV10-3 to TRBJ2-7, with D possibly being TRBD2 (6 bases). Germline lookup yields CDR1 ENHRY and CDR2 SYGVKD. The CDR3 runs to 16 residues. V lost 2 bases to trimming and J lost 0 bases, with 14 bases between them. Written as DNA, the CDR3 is TGTGCCATCAGTGAGGAAGGGGACTCTAGCTCCTACGAGCAGTACGTC. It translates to CAISEEGDSSSYEQYV.

The CDR3 DNA reads as TGTGCCAGCACCCCGGGCAGGATTGGCTACACCTTC. Its protein product is CASTPGRIGYTF. The chain joins TRBV6-2 or TRBV6-3 to TRBJ1-2, with unresolved D. The CDR3 runs to 12 residues. V gave up 7 bases and J gave up 7 bases, with 13 bases separating them. Germline values: CDR1 MNHEY, CDR2 SVGEGT.

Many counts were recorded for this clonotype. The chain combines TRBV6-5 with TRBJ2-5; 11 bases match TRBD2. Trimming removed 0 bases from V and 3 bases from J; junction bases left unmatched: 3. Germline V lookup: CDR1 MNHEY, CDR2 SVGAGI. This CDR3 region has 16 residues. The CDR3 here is CASSYSASGRKETQYF. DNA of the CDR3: TGTGCCAGCAGTTACTCGGCTAGCGGGAGGAAAGAGACCCAGTACTTC.

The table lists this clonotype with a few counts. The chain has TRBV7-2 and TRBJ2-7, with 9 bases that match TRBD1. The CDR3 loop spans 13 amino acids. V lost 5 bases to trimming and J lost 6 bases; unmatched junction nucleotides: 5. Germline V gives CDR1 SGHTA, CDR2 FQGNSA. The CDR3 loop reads CASSPGTGREQYF. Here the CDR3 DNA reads TGTGCCAGCAGCCCCGGGACAGGGCGCGAGCAGTACTTC. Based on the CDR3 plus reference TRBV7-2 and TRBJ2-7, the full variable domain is GAGVSQSPSNKVTEKGKDVELRCDPISGHTALYWYRQSLGQGLEFLIYFQGNSAPDKSGLPSDRFSAERTGGSVSTLTIQRTQQEDSAVYLCASSPGTGREQYFGPGTRLTVT.

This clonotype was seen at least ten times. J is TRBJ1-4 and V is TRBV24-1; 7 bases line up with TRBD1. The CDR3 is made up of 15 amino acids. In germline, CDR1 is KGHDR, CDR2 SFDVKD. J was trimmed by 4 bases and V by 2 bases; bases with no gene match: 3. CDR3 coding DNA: TGTGCCACCAGTGATTCGACAGGGAATAATGAAAAACTGTTTTTT. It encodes CATSDSTGNNEKLFF.

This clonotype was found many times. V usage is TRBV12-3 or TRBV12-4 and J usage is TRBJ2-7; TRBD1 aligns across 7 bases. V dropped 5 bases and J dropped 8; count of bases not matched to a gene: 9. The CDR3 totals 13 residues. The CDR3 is CASSPGGARQQYF. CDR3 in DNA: TGTGCCAGCAGTCCAGGGGGTGCGCGGCAGCAGTACTTC.

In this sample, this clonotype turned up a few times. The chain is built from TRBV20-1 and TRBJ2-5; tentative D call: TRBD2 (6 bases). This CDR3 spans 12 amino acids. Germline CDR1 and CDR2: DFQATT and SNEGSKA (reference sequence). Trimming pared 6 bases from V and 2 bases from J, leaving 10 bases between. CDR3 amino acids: CSALADQETQYF. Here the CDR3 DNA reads TGCAGTGCGTTAGCGGATCAAGAGACCCAGTACTTC.

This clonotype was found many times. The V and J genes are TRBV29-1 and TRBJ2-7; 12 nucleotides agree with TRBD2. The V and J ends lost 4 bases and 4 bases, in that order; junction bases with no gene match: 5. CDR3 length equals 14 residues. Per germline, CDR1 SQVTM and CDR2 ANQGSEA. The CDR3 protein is CSVGLAGDRYEQYF. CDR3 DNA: TGCAGCGTTGGACTAGCGGGAGATCGGTACGAGCAGTACTTC.

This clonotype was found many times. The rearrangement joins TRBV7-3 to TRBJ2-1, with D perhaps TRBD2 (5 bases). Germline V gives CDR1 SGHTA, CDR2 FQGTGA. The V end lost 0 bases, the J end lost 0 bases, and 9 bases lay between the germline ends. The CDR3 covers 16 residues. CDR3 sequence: CASSLTGLNSYNEQFF. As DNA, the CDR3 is TGTGCCAGCAGCTTAACCGGACTCAACTCCTACAATGAGCAGTTCTTC.